The next 16 T cell receptor beta chains were all read from a single sample in a study of shared clonotypes between healthy human individuals. This table comes from immunoSEQ multiplex PCR, and its TCRdb copy is limited to in-frame clones, with some not included. This sample has about 1.5 million clones; roughly 98% occur once, and the top ten carry roughly 0.45%. Sequencing was carried out using naive CD4+ T cells sorted from blood. Indicated subset: CD45RA+ positively selected. These receptors were collected from a man under 40 in good health.

The V and J genes are TRBV4-1 and TRBJ2-2, with D unclear. Germline V lookup: CDR1 MGHRA, CDR2 YSYEKL. Deletions cut 4 bases from V and 3 bases from J, with 12 bases between. This CDR3 spans 15 amino acids. The DNA for the CDR3 is TGCGCCAGCAGCCTTCGGCAGAGTGACACCGGGGAGCTGTTTTTT. As protein: CASSLRQSDTGELFF.

Notes on this clone: Other DNA sequences in this sample translate to the same CDR3. This rearrangement joins TRBV5-1 to TRBJ1-5; D is unresolved. In germline, CDR1 is SGHRS, CDR2 YFSETQ. Between the trimmed V and J ends, which lost 0 bases and 4 bases, there was a span of 5 bases. CDR3 length: 13 residues. The chain's CDR3 is CASSLDGNQPQHF. CDR3 DNA sequence: TGCGCCAGCAGCTTGGACGGAAATCAGCCCCAGCATTTT. Supplemented by reference TRBV5-1 and TRBJ1-5, the full variable domain reads KAGVTQTPRYLIKTRGQQVTLSCSPISGHRSVSWYQQTPGQGLQFLFEYFSETQRNKGNFPGRFSGRQFSNSRSEMNVSTLELGDSALYLCASSLDGNQPQHFGDGTRLSIL.

The chain employs TRBV5-6 and TRBJ1-5; TRBD1 matches 7 bases. J gave up 1 base and V 4 bases, and 8 bases lay outside the gene matches. This CDR3 is built from 16 residues. Germline V lookup: CDR1 SGHDT, CDR2 YYEEEE. The CDR3 loop reads CASSLGGGKSNQPQHF. The CDR3 nucleotides are TGTGCCAGCAGCCTGGGAGGGGGCAAAAGCAATCAGCCCCAGCATTTT.

The J gene is TRBJ1-3, the V gene TRBV18, with a possible D match to TRBD1 (6 bases). This CDR3 has 17 residues. Germline V gene data show CDR1 as KGHSH and CDR2 as LQKENI. V was trimmed by 4 bases and J by 4 bases, leaving 20 bases between them. The CDR3 sequence: CASSQSSSGTTGNTIYF. The CDR3 DNA reads as TGTGCCAGCTCACAATCTTCCTCCGGGACAACCGGAAACACCATATATTTT.

A single count supports this clone. This chain connects TRBV27 to TRBJ2-7; D remains ambiguous. V gave up 11 bases and J gave up 3 bases, with 2 bases separating them. Germline CDR1 and CDR2: MNHEY and SMNVEV (reference sequence). The CDR3 is 8 residues long. CDR3 nucleotides: TGTGCCCACTACGAGCAGTACTTC. Residues: CAHYEQYF.

CDR3 in DNA: TGTGCCACCAGCAGAGAAGGGGCGGTCGACACCGGGGAGCTGTTTTTT. Translated, it gives CATSREGAVDTGELFF. The chain links TRBV15 to TRBJ2-2; possible D gene TRBD1, 5 bases. The V end was cut by 0 bases, the J end by 3 bases, with 11 bases between. The length of the CDR3 is 16 residues. Germline V CDR1 and CDR2: LNHNV, YYDKDF (reference sequence).

V gene TRBV18 combines with J gene TRBJ2-7, with D tentatively TRBD1 (6 bases). Germline CDR1 is KGHSH and CDR2 is LQKENI. The CDR3 is made up of 15 amino acids. V shed 2 bases and J shed 7 bases, with 18 bases lying between them. In DNA form, the CDR3 reads TGTGCCAGCTCACCATCTAGGGACACGGTTTTTGAGCAGTACTTC. Amino acids: CASSPSRDTVFEQYF.

This sequence joins TRBV7-2 and TRBJ2-5; D is unresolved. CDR1 and CDR2 from the germline V gene are SGHTA and FQGNSA. V was clipped by 5 bases and J by 2 bases, with 9 bases between them. This CDR3 is built from 13 residues. CDR3 nucleotides: TGTGCCAGCAGCCGCAGGAAACAAGAGACCCAGTACTTC. Protein sequence: CASSRRKQETQYF. Variable domain in full (rest from reference TRBV7-2 and TRBJ2-5): GAGVSQSPSNKVTEKGKDVELRCDPISGHTALYWYRQSLGQGLEFLIYFQGNSAPDKSGLPSDRFSAERTGGSVSTLTIQRTQQEDSAVYLCASSRRKQETQYFGPGTRLLVL.

Remarks on this clone: Other DNA sequences in the same sample also yield this CDR3. The CDR3: CASSLLYNEQFF. The DNA for the CDR3 is TGTGCCAGCAGTTTATTGTACAATGAGCAGTTCTTC. The chain recombines TRBV28 with TRBJ2-1; no clear D gene. Germline V CDR1 and CDR2: MDHEN, SYDVKM. Trimming took 1 base from V and 4 from J, leaving 2 bases between them. The CDR3 is 12 residues long.

The gene calls are TRBV10-3 and TRBJ2-1, with TRBD2 as a possible D gene (5 bases). Germline V lookup: CDR1 ENHRY, CDR2 SYGVKD. Trimming cost V 6 bases and J 4 bases, with 10 bases left between them. The CDR3 runs 13 residues. CDR3 loop: CAIRSTSYNEQFF. The CDR3 bases are TGTGCCATCAGATCTACTAGTTACAATGAGCAGTTCTTC.

The chain links TRBV5-4 to TRBJ2-2, with 10 positions matching TRBD2. Losses at the gene ends were 0 bases for V and 1 base for J; bases not matched to a gene: 3. The CDR3 loop spans 17 amino acids. Germline V gene sequence: CDR1 SGHNT, CDR2 YYREEE (reference sequence). The CDR3 region has the DNA TGTGCCAGCAGCTTGGAACTAGCGGGAATGAACACCGGGGAGCTGTTTTTT. This sequence encodes CASSLELAGMNTGELFF.

The J gene is TRBJ2-2, the V gene TRBV5-1; D ambiguous. Trimming cost V 4 bases and J 7 bases, with 14 bases left between them. The CDR3 is made up of 14 amino acids. The V gene's germline CDR1 is SGHRS and CDR2 YFSETQ. This CDR3 reads CASSTSDLGGELFF. The CDR3 nucleotides are TGCGCCAGCAGCACGTCGGACCTTGGCGGGGAGCTGTTTTTT.

This sequence joins TRBV9 and TRBJ2-1; TRBD1 aligns across 9 bases. J lost 15 bases, V lost 0 bases, and 7 bases had no gene match. The CDR3 totals 13 residues. The V gene's germline CDR1 is SGDLS and CDR2 YYNGEE. The CDR3 is CASSVGWDRVSFF. The CDR3 coding sequence is TGTGCCAGCAGCGTAGGGTGGGACAGGGTGTCGTTCTTC.

The chain joins TRBV30 to TRBJ2-7; D is perhaps TRBD1 (5 bases). The V end was cut by 5 bases, the J end by 5 bases, with 16 bases between. The germline V gene encodes CDR1 GTSNPN and CDR2 SVGIG (reference sequence). The CDR3 contains 13 residues. CDR3 amino acids: CAWGRRQGHEQYF. The CDR3 DNA reads TGTGCCTGGGGCCGGCGCCAGGGCCACGAGCAGTACTTC. Full variable domain (missing parts from reference TRBV30 and TRBJ2-7): SQTIHQWPATLVQPVGSPLSLECTVEGTSNPNLYWYRQAAGRGLQLLFYSVGIGQISSEVPQNLSASRPQDRQFILSSKKLLLSDSGFYLCAWGRRQGHEQYFGPGTRLTVT.

V gene TRBV7-9 combines with J gene TRBJ1-2; D is possibly TRBD1 (5 bases). Germline V CDR1 and CDR2: SEHNR, FQNEAQ (reference sequence). With 3 bases removed from V and 0 bases from J, the gap between germline ends came to 17 bases. The CDR3 runs to 17 residues. The DNA for the CDR3 is TGTGCCAGCAGCTTGAGGAAAATGGGGACCACTAACTATGGCTACACCTTC. Translation: CASSLRKMGTTNYGYTF. The whole variable domain, remainder taken from reference TRBV7-9 and TRBJ1-2, is DTGVSQNPRHKITKRGQNVTFRCDPISEHNRLYWYRQTLGQGPEFLTYFQNEAQLEKSRLLSDRFSAERPKGSFSTLEIQRTEQGDSAMYLCASSLRKMGTTNYGYTFGSGTRLTVV.

This sequence joins TRBV11-2 and TRBJ2-2, with 8 bases that match TRBD2. The junction had 10 bases not matched to a gene; V was cut back by 3 bases and J by 1 base. CDR3 size: 18 residues. Germline values: CDR1 SGHAT, CDR2 FQNNGV. CDR3 sequence reads: CASSFPPGGAGNTGELFF. In DNA, the CDR3 is TGTGCCAGCAGCTTTCCACCGGGAGGGGCGGGGAACACCGGGGAGCTGTTTTTT.